This T cell receptor (beta chain) was identified in a study of T-cell reconstitution after alpha-beta-depleted transplantation in children. This clonotype showed up many times. For TCRbeta, the library was prepared with unique molecular identifiers. One entry per CDR3 protein, called by TCRdb with MiXCR from the PCR reads. Counted here are around 600,000 distinct CDR3 sequences, approximately 17% occurring once; the ten biggest clones make up 1.1%. The receptor comes from a human donor who donated a stem cell graft to a child with acute myeloid leukemia. The sample here was PBMCs from the stem cell graft donor, taken from the stem cell graft.

CDR3 sequence (DNA): TGTGCCAGCAGCCGGACTAGACACGGGGCCGGGGAGCTGTTTTTT. This gives the protein CASSRTRHGAGELFF. This chain links TRBV6-1 with TRBJ2-2; 7 bases fit TRBD2. Germline V gives CDR1 MNHNS, CDR2 SASEGT. The V segment lost 6 bases and the J segment 6 bases; nucleotides outside the gene matches: 10. The CDR3 is 15 residues long.